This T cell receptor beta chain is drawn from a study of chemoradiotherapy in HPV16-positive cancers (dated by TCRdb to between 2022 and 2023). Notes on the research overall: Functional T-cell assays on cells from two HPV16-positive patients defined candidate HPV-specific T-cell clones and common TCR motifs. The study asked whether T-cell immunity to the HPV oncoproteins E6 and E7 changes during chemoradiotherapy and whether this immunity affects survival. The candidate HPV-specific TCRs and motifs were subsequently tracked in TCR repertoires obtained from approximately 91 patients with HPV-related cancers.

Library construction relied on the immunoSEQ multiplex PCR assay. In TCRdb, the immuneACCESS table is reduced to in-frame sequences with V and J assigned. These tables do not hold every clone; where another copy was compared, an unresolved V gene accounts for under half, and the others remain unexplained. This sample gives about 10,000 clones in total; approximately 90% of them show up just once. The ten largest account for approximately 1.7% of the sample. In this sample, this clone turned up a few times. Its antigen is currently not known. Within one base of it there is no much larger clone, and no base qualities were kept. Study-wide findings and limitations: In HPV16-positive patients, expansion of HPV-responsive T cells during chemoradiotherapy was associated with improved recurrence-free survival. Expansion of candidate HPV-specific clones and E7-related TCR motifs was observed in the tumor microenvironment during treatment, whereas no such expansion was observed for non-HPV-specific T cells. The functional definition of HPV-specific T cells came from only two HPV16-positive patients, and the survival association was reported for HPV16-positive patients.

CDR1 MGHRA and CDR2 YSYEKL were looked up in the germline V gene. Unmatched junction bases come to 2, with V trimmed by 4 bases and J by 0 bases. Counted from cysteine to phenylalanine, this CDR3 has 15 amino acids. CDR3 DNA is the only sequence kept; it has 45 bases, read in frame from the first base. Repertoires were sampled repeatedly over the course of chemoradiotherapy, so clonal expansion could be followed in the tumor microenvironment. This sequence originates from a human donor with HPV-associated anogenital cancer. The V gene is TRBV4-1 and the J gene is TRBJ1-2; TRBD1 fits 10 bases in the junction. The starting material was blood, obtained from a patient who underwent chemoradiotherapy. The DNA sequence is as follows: TGCGCCAGCAGCCCCGGACAGGGGGCTAACTATGGCTACACCTTC. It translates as CASSPGQGANYGYTF.